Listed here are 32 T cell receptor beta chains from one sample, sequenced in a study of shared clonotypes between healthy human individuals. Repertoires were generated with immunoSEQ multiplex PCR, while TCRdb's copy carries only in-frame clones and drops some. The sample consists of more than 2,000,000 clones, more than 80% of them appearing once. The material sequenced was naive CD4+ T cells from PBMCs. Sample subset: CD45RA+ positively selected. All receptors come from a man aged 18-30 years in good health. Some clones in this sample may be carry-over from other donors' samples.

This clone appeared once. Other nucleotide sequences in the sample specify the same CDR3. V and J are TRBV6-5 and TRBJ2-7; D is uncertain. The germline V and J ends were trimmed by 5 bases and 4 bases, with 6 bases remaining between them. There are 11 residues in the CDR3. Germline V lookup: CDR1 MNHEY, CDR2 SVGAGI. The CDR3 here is CASSKSYEQYF. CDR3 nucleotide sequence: TGTGCCAGCAGTAAATCATACGAGCAGTACTTC.

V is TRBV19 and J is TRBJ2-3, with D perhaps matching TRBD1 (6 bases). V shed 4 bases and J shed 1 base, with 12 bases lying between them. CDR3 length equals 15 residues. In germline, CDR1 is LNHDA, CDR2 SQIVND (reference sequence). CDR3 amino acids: CASSTTRTGTDTQYF. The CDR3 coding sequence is TGTGCCAGTAGTACCACCCGGACAGGCACAGATACGCAGTATTTT.

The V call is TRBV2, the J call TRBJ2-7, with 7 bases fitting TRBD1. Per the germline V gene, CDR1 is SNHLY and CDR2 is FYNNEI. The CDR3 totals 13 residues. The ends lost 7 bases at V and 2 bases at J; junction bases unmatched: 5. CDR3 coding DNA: TGTGCCAGCACCCCGGACAGGACCTACGAGCAGTACTTC. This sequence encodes CASTPDRTYEQYF.

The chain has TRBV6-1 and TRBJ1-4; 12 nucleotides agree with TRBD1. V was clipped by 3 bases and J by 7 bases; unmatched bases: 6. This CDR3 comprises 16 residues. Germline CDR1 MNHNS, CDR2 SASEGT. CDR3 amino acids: CASSDGTGGAGEKLFF. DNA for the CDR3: TGTGCCAGCAGTGACGGGACAGGGGGCGCAGGTGAAAAACTGTTTTTT.

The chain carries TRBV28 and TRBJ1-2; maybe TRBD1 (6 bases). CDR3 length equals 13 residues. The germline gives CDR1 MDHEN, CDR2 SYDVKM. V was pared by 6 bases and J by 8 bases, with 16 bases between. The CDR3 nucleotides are TGTGCCAGCAGGGTAACAGGGCTCGACGGCTACACCTTC. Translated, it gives CASRVTGLDGYTF.

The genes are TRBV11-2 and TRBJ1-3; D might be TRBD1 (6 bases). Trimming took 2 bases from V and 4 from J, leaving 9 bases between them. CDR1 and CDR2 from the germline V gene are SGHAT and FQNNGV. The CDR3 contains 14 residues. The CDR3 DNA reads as TGTGCCAGCAGCTTAATGGACAGAGGAAACACCATATATTTT. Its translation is CASSLMDRGNTIYF. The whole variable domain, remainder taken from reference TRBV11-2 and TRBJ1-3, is EAGVAQSPRYKIIEKRQSVAFWCNPISGHATLYWYQQILGQGPKLLIQFQNNGVVDDSQLPKDRFSAERLKGVDSTLKIQPAKLEDSAVYLCASSLMDRGNTIYFGEGSWLTVV.

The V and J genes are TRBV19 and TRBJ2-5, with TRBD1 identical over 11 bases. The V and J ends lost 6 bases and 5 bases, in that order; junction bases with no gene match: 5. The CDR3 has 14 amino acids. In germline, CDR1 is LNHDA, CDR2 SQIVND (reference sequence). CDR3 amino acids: CASSRTGGLETQYF. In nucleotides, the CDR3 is TGTGCCAGTAGCAGGACAGGGGGCTTGGAGACCCAGTACTTC. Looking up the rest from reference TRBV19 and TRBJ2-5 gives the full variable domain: DGGITQSPKYLFRKEGQNVTLSCEQNLNHDAMYWYRQDPGQGLRLIYYSQIVNDFQKGDIAEGYSVSREKKESFPLTVTSAQKNPTAFYLCASSRTGGLETQYFGPGTRLLVL.

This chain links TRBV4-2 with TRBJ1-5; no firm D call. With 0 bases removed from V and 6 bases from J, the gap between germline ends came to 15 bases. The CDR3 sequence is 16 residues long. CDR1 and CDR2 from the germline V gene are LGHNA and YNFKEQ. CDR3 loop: CASSQEGSGFGQPQHF. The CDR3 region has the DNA TGTGCCAGCAGCCAAGAGGGATCAGGCTTTGGTCAGCCCCAGCATTTT.

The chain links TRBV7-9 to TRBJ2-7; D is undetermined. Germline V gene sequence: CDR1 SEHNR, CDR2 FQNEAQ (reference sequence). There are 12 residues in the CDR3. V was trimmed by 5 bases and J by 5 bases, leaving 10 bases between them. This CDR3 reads CASSRSRHEQYF. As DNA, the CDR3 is TGTGCCAGCAGCCGATCCCGCCACGAGCAGTACTTC.

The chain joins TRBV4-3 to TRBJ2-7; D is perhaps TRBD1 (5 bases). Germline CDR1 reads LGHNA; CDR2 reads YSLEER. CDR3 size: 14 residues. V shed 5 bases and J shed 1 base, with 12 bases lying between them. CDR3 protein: CASSINRKSYEQYF. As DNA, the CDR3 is TGCGCCAGCAGCATTAACAGGAAGTCCTACGAGCAGTACTTC.

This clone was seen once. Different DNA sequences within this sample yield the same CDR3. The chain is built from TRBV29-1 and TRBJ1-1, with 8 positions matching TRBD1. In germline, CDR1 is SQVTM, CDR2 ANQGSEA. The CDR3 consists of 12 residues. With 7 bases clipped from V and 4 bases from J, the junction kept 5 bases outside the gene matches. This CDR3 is CSAGQGGTEAFF. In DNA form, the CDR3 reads TGCAGCGCCGGACAGGGCGGCACTGAAGCTTTCTTT.

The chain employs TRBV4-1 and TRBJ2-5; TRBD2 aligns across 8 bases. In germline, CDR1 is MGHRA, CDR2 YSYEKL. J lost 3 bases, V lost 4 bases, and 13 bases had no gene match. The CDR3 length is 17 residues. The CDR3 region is CASSPSGRGAGEETQYF. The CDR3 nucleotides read TGCGCCAGCAGCCCATCGGGTCGAGGAGCGGGAGAAGAGACCCAGTACTTC.

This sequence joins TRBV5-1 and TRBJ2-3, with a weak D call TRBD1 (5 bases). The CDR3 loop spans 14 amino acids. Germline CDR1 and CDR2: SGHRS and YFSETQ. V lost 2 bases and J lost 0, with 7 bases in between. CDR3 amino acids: CASSFPGSTDTQYF. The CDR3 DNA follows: TGCGCCAGCAGCTTCCCAGGGAGCACAGATACGCAGTATTTT.

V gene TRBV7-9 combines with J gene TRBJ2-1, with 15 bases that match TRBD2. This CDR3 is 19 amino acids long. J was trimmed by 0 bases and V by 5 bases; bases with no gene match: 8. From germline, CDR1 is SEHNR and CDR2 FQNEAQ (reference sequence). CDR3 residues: CASSLGTSGRRSSYNEQFF. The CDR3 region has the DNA TGTGCCAGCAGCCTGGGGACTAGCGGGAGGAGGTCCTCCTACAATGAGCAGTTCTTC. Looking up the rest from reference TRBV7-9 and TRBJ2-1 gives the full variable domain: DTGVSQNPRHKITKRGQNVTFRCDPISEHNRLYWYRQTLGQGPEFLTYFQNEAQLEKSRLLSDRFSAERPKGSFSTLEIQRTEQGDSAMYLCASSLGTSGRRSSYNEQFFGPGTRLTVL.

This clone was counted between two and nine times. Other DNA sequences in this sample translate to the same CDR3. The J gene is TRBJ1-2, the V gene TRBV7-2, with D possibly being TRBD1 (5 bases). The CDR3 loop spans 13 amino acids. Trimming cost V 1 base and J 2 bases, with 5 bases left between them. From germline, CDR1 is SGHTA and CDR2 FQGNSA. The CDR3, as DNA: TGTGCCAGCAGCTTAGGACAGAACTATGGCTACACCTTC. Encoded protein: CASSLGQNYGYTF.

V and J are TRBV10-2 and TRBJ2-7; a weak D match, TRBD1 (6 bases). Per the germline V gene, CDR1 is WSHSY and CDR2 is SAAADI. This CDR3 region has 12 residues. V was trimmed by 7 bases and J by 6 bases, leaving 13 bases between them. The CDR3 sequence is CASTGGSSEQYF. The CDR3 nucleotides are TGCGCCAGCACTGGGGGCTCAAGCGAGCAGTACTTC.

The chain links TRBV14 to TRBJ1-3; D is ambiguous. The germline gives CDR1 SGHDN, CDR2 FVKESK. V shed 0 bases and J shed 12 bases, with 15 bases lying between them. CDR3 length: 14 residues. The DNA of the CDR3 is TGTGCCAGCAGCCAAGACCTGTCATCTCCGAGCATATATTTT. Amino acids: CASSQDLSSPSIYF.

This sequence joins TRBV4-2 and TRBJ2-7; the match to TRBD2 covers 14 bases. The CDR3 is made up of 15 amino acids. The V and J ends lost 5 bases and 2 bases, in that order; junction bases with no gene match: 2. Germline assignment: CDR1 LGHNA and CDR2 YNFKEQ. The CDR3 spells CASSSGLAGAYEQYF. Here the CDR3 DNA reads TGTGCCAGCAGCTCGGGACTAGCGGGAGCCTACGAGCAGTACTTC.

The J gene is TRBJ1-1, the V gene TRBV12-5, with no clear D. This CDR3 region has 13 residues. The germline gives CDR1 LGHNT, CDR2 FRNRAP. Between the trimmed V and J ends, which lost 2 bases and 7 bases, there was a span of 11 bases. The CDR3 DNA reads TGTGCTAGTGGTTTGATAGGGTACGGTGAAGCTTTCTTT. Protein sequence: CASGLIGYGEAFF.

CDR3 DNA sequence: TGTGCCAGCAGCGTAGGCGGGGCGGACTCCTACGAGCAGTACTTC. This encodes CASSVGGADSYEQYF. This chain joins TRBV9 and TRBJ2-7, with D tentatively TRBD2 (6 bases). The CDR3 has 15 residues. With 0 bases removed from V and 0 bases from J, the gap between germline ends came to 10 bases. The germline gives CDR1 SGDLS, CDR2 YYNGEE.

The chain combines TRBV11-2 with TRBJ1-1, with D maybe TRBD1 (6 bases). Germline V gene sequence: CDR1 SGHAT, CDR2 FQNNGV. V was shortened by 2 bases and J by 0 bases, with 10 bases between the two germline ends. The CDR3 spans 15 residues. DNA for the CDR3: TGTGCCAGCAGCTTAATCCAGGGGATGAACACTGAAGCTTTCTTT. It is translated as CASSLIQGMNTEAFF. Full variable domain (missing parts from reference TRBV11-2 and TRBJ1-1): EAGVAQSPRYKIIEKRQSVAFWCNPISGHATLYWYQQILGQGPKLLIQFQNNGVVDDSQLPKDRFSAERLKGVDSTLKIQPAKLEDSAVYLCASSLIQGMNTEAFFGQGTRLTVV.

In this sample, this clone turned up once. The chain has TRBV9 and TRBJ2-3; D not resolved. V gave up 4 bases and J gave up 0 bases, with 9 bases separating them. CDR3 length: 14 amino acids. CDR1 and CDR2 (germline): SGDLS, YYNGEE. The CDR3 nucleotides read TGTGCCAGCAGCCTGGTAACTAGCACAGATACGCAGTATTTT. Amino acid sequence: CASSLVTSTDTQYF.

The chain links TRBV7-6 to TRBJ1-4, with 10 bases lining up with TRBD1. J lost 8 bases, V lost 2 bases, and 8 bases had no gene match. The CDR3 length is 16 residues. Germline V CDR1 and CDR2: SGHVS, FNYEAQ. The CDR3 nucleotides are TGTGCCAGCAGCTTAAAGTCGGGACAGGGGTTCGAAAAACTGTTTTTT. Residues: CASSLKSGQGFEKLFF.

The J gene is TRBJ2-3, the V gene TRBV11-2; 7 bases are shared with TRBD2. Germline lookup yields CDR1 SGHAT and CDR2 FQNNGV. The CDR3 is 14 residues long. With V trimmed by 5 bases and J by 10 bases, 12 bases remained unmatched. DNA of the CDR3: TGTGCCAGCAGCCCCCTGACTAGCCTGATAGCGCAGTATTTT. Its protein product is CASSPLTSLIAQYF. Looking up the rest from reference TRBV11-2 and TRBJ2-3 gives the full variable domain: EAGVAQSPRYKIIEKRQSVAFWCNPISGHATLYWYQQILGQGPKLLIQFQNNGVVDDSQLPKDRFSAERLKGVDSTLKIQPAKLEDSAVYLCASSPLTSLIAQYFGPGTRLTVL.

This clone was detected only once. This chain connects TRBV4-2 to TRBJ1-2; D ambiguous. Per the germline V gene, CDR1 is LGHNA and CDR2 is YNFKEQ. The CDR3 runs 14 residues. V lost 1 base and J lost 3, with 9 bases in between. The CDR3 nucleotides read TGTGCCAGCAGCCAAGGTCCTCGCCACTATGGCTACACCTTC. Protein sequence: CASSQGPRHYGYTF.

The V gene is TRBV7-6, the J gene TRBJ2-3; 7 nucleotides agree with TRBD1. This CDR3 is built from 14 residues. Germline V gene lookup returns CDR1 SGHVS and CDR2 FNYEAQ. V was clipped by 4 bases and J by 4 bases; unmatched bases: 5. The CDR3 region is CASSSRTGADTQYF. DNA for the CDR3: TGTGCCAGCAGCTCGCGGACAGGAGCAGATACGCAGTATTTT.

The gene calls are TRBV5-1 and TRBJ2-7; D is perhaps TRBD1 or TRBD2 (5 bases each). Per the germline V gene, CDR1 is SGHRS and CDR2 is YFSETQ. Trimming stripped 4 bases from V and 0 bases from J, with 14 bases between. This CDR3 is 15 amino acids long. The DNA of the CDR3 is TGCGCCAGCAGCAAGGGACCGACACTCTCCTACGAGCAGTACTTC. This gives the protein CASSKGPTLSYEQYF.

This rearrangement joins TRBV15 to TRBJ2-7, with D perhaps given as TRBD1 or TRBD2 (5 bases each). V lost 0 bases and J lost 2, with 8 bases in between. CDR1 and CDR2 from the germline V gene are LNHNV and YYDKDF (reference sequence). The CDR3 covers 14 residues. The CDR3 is CATSRDGGPYEQYF. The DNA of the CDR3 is TGTGCCACCAGCAGAGATGGGGGTCCCTACGAGCAGTACTTC.

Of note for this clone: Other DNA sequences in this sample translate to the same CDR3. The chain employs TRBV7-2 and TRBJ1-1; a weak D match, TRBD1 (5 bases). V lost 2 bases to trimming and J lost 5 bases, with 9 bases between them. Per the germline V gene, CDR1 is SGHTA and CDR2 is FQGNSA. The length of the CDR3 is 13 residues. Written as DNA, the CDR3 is TGTGCCAGCAGCTTAAGGGGTGGGACTGAAGCTTTCTTT. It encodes CASSLRGGTEAFF.

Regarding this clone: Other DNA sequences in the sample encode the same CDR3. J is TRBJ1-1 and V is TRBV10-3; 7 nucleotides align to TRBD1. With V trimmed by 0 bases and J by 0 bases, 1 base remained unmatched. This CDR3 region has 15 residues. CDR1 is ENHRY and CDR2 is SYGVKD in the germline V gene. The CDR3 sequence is CAISESGQLNTEAFF. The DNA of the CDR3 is TGTGCCATCAGTGAGTCGGGACAGCTGAACACTGAAGCTTTCTTT.

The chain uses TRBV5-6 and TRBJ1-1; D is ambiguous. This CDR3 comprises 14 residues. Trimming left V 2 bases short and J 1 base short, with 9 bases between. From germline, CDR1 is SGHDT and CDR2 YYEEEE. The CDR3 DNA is TGTGCCAGCAGCTTCTTCCAGAGGAACACTGAAGCTTTCTTT. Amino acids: CASSFFQRNTEAFF.

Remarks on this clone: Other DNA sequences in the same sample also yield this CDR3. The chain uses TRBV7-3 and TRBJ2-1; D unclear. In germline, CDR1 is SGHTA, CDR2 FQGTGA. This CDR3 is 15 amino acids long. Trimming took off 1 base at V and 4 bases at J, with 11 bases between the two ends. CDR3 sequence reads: CASSLMAGPYNEQFF. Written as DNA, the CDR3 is TGTGCCAGCAGCTTAATGGCAGGCCCGTACAATGAGCAGTTCTTC.